A single sample gave rise to the 27 T cell receptor beta chains below, sequenced in a study of cytomegalovirus exposure and HLA in healthy donors listed by TCRdb under 2017. Libraries came from the immunoSEQ multiplex PCR assay. A mixture of 60 forward primers for TCR Vbeta segments and 13 reverse primers for TCR Jbeta segments was used in the multiplex PCR. TCRdb stores this immuneACCESS table with in-frame sequences only. Part of the clones is absent; in the studies checked, under half of the shortfall reflects unresolved V genes, and no reason is known for the rest. This sample holds over 150,000 clones; approximately 84% were observed only once. Around 4.9% of the sample comes from the top ten. Sequencing used PBMCs. Receptor source: a girl under 18 in good health and CMV-seropositive.

The chain recombines TRBV11-2 with TRBJ2-5, with TRBD1 matching over 11 bases. The CDR3 is made up of 15 amino acids. Trimming at V came to 1 base and at J to 5 bases, leaving 3 bases not matched to a gene. CDR1 SGHAT and CDR2 FQNNGV come from the germline V gene. CDR3 protein: CASSLADRGRETQYF. The CDR3 nucleotides read TGTGCCAGCAGCTTAGCGGACAGGGGGCGGGAGACCCAGTACTTC. The whole variable domain, remainder taken from reference TRBV11-2 and TRBJ2-5, is EAGVAQSPRYKIIEKRQSVAFWCNPISGHATLYWYQQILGQGPKLLIQFQNNGVVDDSQLPKDRFSAERLKGVDSTLKIQPAKLEDSAVYLCASSLADRGRETQYFGPGTRLLVL.

V gene TRBV5-1 combines with J gene TRBJ2-5; D remains unclear. Germline lookup yields CDR1 SGHRS and CDR2 YFSETQ. CDR3 length: 12 amino acids. Between the trimmed V and J ends, which lost 0 bases and 5 bases, there was a span of 5 bases. The CDR3 is CASSLAAETQYF. CDR3 DNA: TGCGCCAGCAGCTTGGCCGCGGAGACCCAGTACTTC.

The chain combines TRBV27 with TRBJ2-2; TRBD1 aligns across 8 bases. The CDR3 runs to 15 residues. V lost 8 bases, J lost 1 base, and 6 bases stayed unmatched. Per germline, CDR1 MNHEY and CDR2 SMNVEV (reference sequence). CDR3 nucleotides: TGTGCCAGCTGCTCTGGGACAGGGAACACCGGGGAGCTGTTTTTT. Translated, it gives CASCSGTGNTGELFF.

The chain combines TRBV27 with TRBJ2-7, with 8 bases matching TRBD1. CDR1 and CDR2 from the germline V gene are MNHEY and SMNVEV (reference sequence). The V gene end was trimmed by 3 bases and the J gene end by 3 bases; junction bases not matched to a gene: 4. This CDR3 is 14 amino acids long. CDR3 bases: TGTGCCAGCAGTTTTGAAGACAGGGGCTACGAGCAGTACTTC. Residues: CASSFEDRGYEQYF.

Worth noting for this clone: The junction departs from germline at one end; a sequencing error may be responsible. Other nucleotide sequences in the sample specify the same CDR3. This chain connects TRBV25-1 to TRBJ1-4; no firm D call. Looked up from germline, CDR1 is MGHDK and CDR2 is SYGVNS. There are 13 residues in the CDR3. The CDR3 sequence: CASSLGRGEKLFF. The CDR3 bases are TGTGCCAGCAGTCTAGGGCGGGGTGAAAAACTGTTTTTC.

The genes are TRBV6-5 and TRBJ1-2; D is possibly TRBD1 (5 bases). Germline values: CDR1 MNHEY, CDR2 SVGAGI. The CDR3 totals 15 residues. V was trimmed by 2 bases and J by 1 base, leaving 11 bases between them. CDR3 in DNA: TGTGCCAGCAGTTACCAGGGCACAGGTAACTATGGCTACACCTTC. This codes for CASSYQGTGNYGYTF.

The chain joins TRBV6-5 to TRBJ2-4; the match to TRBD2 covers 7 bases. The CDR3 covers 14 residues. Germline V lookup: CDR1 MNHEY, CDR2 SVGAGI. The ends lost 6 bases at V and 4 bases at J; junction bases unmatched: 6. Written as DNA, the CDR3 is TGTGCCAGCAGGCCGAGGGGAGGGAAAAACATTCAGTACTTC. This codes for CASRPRGGKNIQYF.

The chain has TRBV27 and TRBJ1-5; maybe TRBD1 (5 bases). The V gene lost 3 bases and the J gene lost 7 bases, with 13 bases spanning the gap. The V gene's germline CDR1 is MNHEY and CDR2 SMNVEV (reference sequence). The CDR3 is made up of 14 amino acids. The chain's CDR3 is CASSLEGRHQPQHF. In DNA, the CDR3 is TGTGCCAGCAGTTTGGAGGGGCGGCACCAGCCCCAGCATTTT.

V usage is TRBV11-3 and J usage is TRBJ1-2; perhaps TRBD1 as D (6 bases). Germline loops: CDR1 SGHNT, CDR2 YENEEA. V lost 5 bases, J lost 5 bases, and 12 bases lay in between. The CDR3 length is 13 residues. CDR3 residues: CASSADREYGYTF. DNA of the CDR3: TGTGCCAGCAGCGCGGACAGAGAATATGGCTACACCTTC. The full variable domain, completed using reference TRBV11-3 and TRBJ1-2, is EAGVVQSPRYKIIEKKQPVAFWCNPISGHNTLYWYLQNLGQGPELLIRYENEEAVDDSQLPKDRFSAERLKGVDSTLKIQPAELGDSAVYLCASSADREYGYTFGSGTRLTVV.

The chain joins TRBV6-1 to TRBJ2-7, with a weak D call TRBD1 (5 bases). V was shortened by 5 bases and J by 4 bases, with 15 bases between the two germline ends. CDR1 and CDR2 (germline): MNHNS, SASEGT. This CDR3 contains 14 residues. In DNA form, the CDR3 reads TGTGCCAGCAGTAAGGGGTGGCTGACGTACGAGCAGTACTTC. This encodes CASSKGWLTYEQYF.

This chain uses TRBV19 with TRBJ1-1; TRBD1 agrees at 8 bases. The CDR3 is made up of 15 amino acids. V lost 4 bases, J lost 1 base, and 5 bases stayed unmatched. The germline gives CDR1 LNHDA, CDR2 SQIVND (reference sequence). DNA of the CDR3: TGTGCCAGTAGTAGACAGGGGCCTAAGAACACTGAAGCTTTCTTT. Amino acids: CASSRQGPKNTEAFF. The variable domain in full, completed from reference TRBV19 and TRBJ1-1, reads DGGITQSPKYLFRKEGQNVTLSCEQNLNHDAMYWYRQDPGQGLRLIYYSQIVNDFQKGDIAEGYSVSREKKESFPLTVTSAQKNPTAFYLCASSRQGPKNTEAFFGQGTRLTVV.

This clone came up once. The rearrangement uses TRBV5-3 and TRBJ1-1, with TRBD1 matching 9 bases. TRBV5-3 has ORF status, its function being uncertain. The J segment lost 1 base and the V segment lost 3 bases, leaving 4 bases of the junction unmatched. The CDR3 covers 15 residues. Here the CDR3 DNA reads TGTGCCAGAAGCTACCACAGGGGGCGGAACACTGAAGCTTTCTTT. This encodes CARSYHRGRNTEAFF.

V gene TRBV10-3 combines with J gene TRBJ1-1; D gene uncertain. The germline gives CDR1 ENHRY, CDR2 SYGVKD. This CDR3 is 20 amino acids long. V shed 3 bases and J shed 0 bases, with 26 bases lying between them. CDR3 DNA sequence: TGTGCCATCAGTGACCGCCACCCTAGTTCCGCCGTTGGAATGAACACTGAAGCTTTCTTT. Translating gives CAISDRHPSSAVGMNTEAFF.

This sequence joins TRBV6-4 and TRBJ1-1; 7 bases map to TRBD1. V lost 6 bases and J lost 2; bases outside the gene matches: 6. The germline gives CDR1 MRHNA, CDR2 SNTAGT. The CDR3 sequence is 14 residues long. The DNA for the CDR3 is TGTGCCAGCAGCTCAGGGGGGTTCAACACTGAAGCTTTCTTT. Translated, it gives CASSSGGFNTEAFF.

This chain links TRBV30 with TRBJ1-2; 7 bases map to TRBD1. Losses at the gene ends were 4 bases for V and 3 bases for J; bases not matched to a gene: 2. Germline loops: CDR1 GTSNPN, CDR2 SVGIG (reference sequence). The CDR3 spans 12 residues. The DNA for the CDR3 is TGTGCCTGGACAACAGGGGACTATGGCTACACCTTC. This sequence encodes CAWTTGDYGYTF.

This chain uses TRBV5-4 with TRBJ2-1, with 11 positions matching TRBD1. The CDR3 is made up of 15 amino acids. Germline CDR1 reads SGHNT; CDR2 reads YYREEE (reference sequence). With 3 bases clipped from V and 9 bases from J, the junction kept 8 bases outside the gene matches. The CDR3 DNA reads as TGTGCCAGCAGCTACCGGGACAGGGGGGTCGGTGAGCAGTTCTTC. Translating gives CASSYRDRGVGEQFF.

The chain employs TRBV6-5 and TRBJ1-1; D perhaps matches TRBD1 (5 bases). The V and J ends lost 4 bases and 1 base respectively, with 13 bases between them. The CDR3 is 15 amino acids. Per germline, CDR1 MNHEY and CDR2 SVGAGI. The CDR3 spells CASSSVRGRNTEAFF. In DNA form, the CDR3 reads TGTGCCAGCAGTTCAGTAAGGGGCCGGAACACTGAAGCTTTCTTT.

The chain recombines TRBV30 with TRBJ2-3, with D perhaps TRBD1 (5 bases). V lost 1 base and J 4 bases, leaving 12 bases between the germline ends. The CDR3 runs 14 residues. CDR1 GTSNPN and CDR2 SVGIG come from the germline V gene (reference sequence). The CDR3 loop is CAWSGGTWADTQYF. DNA of the CDR3: TGTGCCTGGAGTGGGGGCACATGGGCAGATACGCAGTATTTT.

This clone was seen once. This chain connects TRBV7-8 to TRBJ2-5; unclear D gene. V was trimmed by 0 bases and J by 4 bases, leaving 3 bases between them. The CDR3 consists of 12 residues. The germline gives CDR1 SGHVS, CDR2 FQNEAQ. The CDR3 spells CASSLARETQYF. CDR3 bases: TGTGCCAGCAGCTTAGCGAGAGAGACCCAGTACTTC.

This chain connects TRBV5-4 to TRBJ1-1; tentative D call: TRBD1 (5 bases). The CDR3 totals 14 residues. The germline V and J ends were trimmed by 2 bases and 5 bases, with 13 bases remaining between them. The germline CDR1 and CDR2 sequences are SGHNT and YYREEE (reference sequence). The CDR3 sequence is CASSLPGGMTEAFF. The CDR3 DNA is TGTGCCAGCAGCTTACCCGGGGGGATGACTGAAGCTTTCTTT.

The V gene is TRBV5-1, the J gene TRBJ1-2; the match to TRBD1 covers 8 bases. Unmatched junction bases numbered 7, after V lost 4 bases and J lost 8 bases. This CDR3 region has 13 residues. The germline CDR1 and CDR2 sequences are SGHRS and YFSETQ. In nucleotides, the CDR3 is TGCGCCAGCAGCCAAGGACAGGGCCAAGGCTACACCTTC. Amino acids: CASSQGQGQGYTF.

The rearrangement links TRBV29-1 to TRBJ1-2; D might be TRBD1 (5 bases). The germline CDR1 and CDR2 sequences are SQVTM and ANQGSEA. The CDR3 covers 13 residues. The V and J ends lost 5 bases and 2 bases respectively, with 12 bases between them. CDR3 in DNA: TGCAGCGTTCTCAGGGTTTCAAACTATGGCTACACCTTC. As protein: CSVLRVSNYGYTF.

This chain links TRBV9 with TRBJ2-7; possibly TRBD1 for D (5 bases). Trimming left V 0 bases short and J 6 bases short, with 16 bases between. Germline V lookup: CDR1 SGDLS, CDR2 YYNGEE. The CDR3 loop spans 15 amino acids. The CDR3 nucleotides read TGTGCCAGCAGCGTAGCTGGGCAGGGTATCTCCGAGCAGTACTTC. Translating gives CASSVAGQGISEQYF.

A remark on this clone: Compared with germline, one end of the junction differs, possibly owing to a read error. The chain carries TRBV2 and TRBJ1-2, with 12 bases fitting TRBD1. The CDR3 is 15 amino acids. In germline, CDR1 is SNHLY, CDR2 FYNNEI. The DNA of the CDR3 is TGTGCCAGCAGAGAAGGGACAGGGGGCGGCTATGGCTACACCTTC. As protein: CASREGTGGGYGYTF.

The J gene is TRBJ1-5, the V gene TRBV28; D is unclear. The CDR3 length is 14 residues. Trimming shortened V by 4 bases and J by 11 bases, and 18 bases separated the two germline ends. The germline gives CDR1 MDHEN, CDR2 SYDVKM. The CDR3 DNA is TGTGCCAGCAGTTCCTCAAGGACCCGGCGGGCCCAGCATTTT. Translated: CASSSSRTRRAQHF.

The chain has TRBV10-1 and TRBJ2-5; tentative D call: TRBD1 (5 bases). Between the trimmed V and J ends, which lost 3 bases and 4 bases, there was a span of 6 bases. From germline, CDR1 is WNHNN and CDR2 SYGVQD (reference sequence). CDR3 length: 12 residues. CDR3 region: CASSERGETQYF. CDR3 sequence (DNA): TGCGCCAGCAGTGAAAGGGGAGAGACCCAGTACTTC.

The chain has TRBV5-1 and TRBJ2-7; 10 bases are a match to TRBD1. CDR3 size: 14 residues. Trimming took 0 bases from V and 6 from J; bases not matched to a gene: 3. Germline V gene lookup returns CDR1 SGHRS and CDR2 YFSETQ. The CDR3 coding sequence is TGCGCCAGCAGCTTGGGGACAGGGGGGAGCGAGCAGTACTTC. This codes for CASSLGTGGSEQYF.